The 22 T cell receptor beta chains in this list originate from one sample, sequenced in a study of identical twins. Each CDR3 protein is one row after TCRdb ran MiXCR on the 5' RACE reads. This table holds roughly 1.6 million distinct CDR3 sequences, 25% to 35% found once. Sequencing was performed on cord blood. The receptors were gathered from a newborn girl in good health.

V and J are TRBV6-6 and TRBJ1-6, with D possibly matching TRBD1 (5 bases). The V gene lost 7 bases and the J gene lost 0 bases, with 13 bases spanning the gap. The CDR3 is made up of 16 amino acids. CDR1 and CDR2 from the germline V gene are MNHNY and SVGAGI (reference sequence). CDR3 protein: CASNTRESSYNSPLHF. The DNA of the CDR3 is TGTGCCAGCAATACCAGGGAAAGCTCCTATAATTCACCCCTCCACTTT.

The chain carries TRBV20-1 and TRBJ2-4; 15 nucleotides line up with TRBD2. With 5 bases clipped from V and 6 bases from J, the junction kept 5 bases outside the gene matches. Germline V lookup: CDR1 DFQATT, CDR2 SNEGSKA (reference sequence). The CDR3 runs 15 residues. CDR3 sequence: CSAWTSGGAGNIQYF. CDR3 DNA sequence: TGCAGTGCTTGGACTAGCGGGGGGGCCGGAAACATTCAGTACTTC.

This clonotype was seen at least ten times. The chain is built from TRBV28 and TRBJ2-7, with 8 bases identical to TRBD2. Germline lookup yields CDR1 MDHEN and CDR2 SYDVKM. The junction had 6 bases not matched to a gene; V was cut back by 2 bases and J by 3 bases. The CDR3 runs 15 residues. Here the CDR3 DNA reads TGTGCCAGCAGTTTAACTAGCGGAGGGGGCTACGAGCAGTACTTC. It specifies CASSLTSGGGYEQYF.

The rearrangement uses TRBV20-1 and TRBJ2-1, with unresolved D. V was clipped by 6 bases and J by 8 bases, with 8 bases between them. The germline CDR1 and CDR2 sequences are DFQATT and SNEGSKA (reference sequence). There are 10 residues in the CDR3. This chain's CDR3 is CSAPADEQFF. As DNA, the CDR3 is TGCAGTGCCCCGGCGGATGAGCAGTTCTTC.

The CDR3 coding sequence is TGTGCCAGCAGCCAAATGTATTATACTAGCGGGGATTACAATGAGCAGTTCTTC. Amino acid sequence: CASSQMYYTSGDYNEQFF. V usage is TRBV4-2 and J usage is TRBJ2-1; 10 positions match TRBD2. The V segment lost 2 bases and the J segment 4 bases; nucleotides outside the gene matches: 11. Germline-derived CDR1 and CDR2 are LGHNA and YNFKEQ. This CDR3 contains 18 residues.

This clonotype has just a few counts. This rearrangement joins TRBV7-2 to TRBJ2-3, with 7 bases that match TRBD1. Germline loops: CDR1 SGHTA, CDR2 FQGNSA. V gave up 5 bases and J gave up 5 bases; unmatched junction bases: 4. This CDR3 contains 13 residues. The CDR3 nucleotides read TGTGCCAGCAGCCAGCGGACAGGAGATACGCAGTATTTT. It translates to CASSQRTGDTQYF. Supplemented by reference TRBV7-2 and TRBJ2-3, the full variable domain reads GAGVSQSPSNKVTEKGKDVELRCDPISGHTALYWYRQSLGQGLEFLIYFQGNSAPDKSGLPSDRFSAERTGGSVSTLTIQRTQQEDSAVYLCASSQRTGDTQYFGPGTRLTVL.

The chain has TRBV4-1 and TRBJ2-5, with D uncertain. The DNA end is more similar to TRBJ2-7, so the J call may be wrong. Per the germline V gene, CDR1 is MGHRA and CDR2 is YSYEKL. The CDR3 is made up of 16 amino acids. CDR3 in DNA: TGCGCCAGCAGCCAAGGCCCTTTTGGGGAACGGTACGAGCAGTACTTC. Amino acids: CASSQGPFGERYEQYF.

This clonotype was counted at least ten times. The chain has TRBV12-3 or TRBV12-4 and TRBJ2-5; D perhaps matches TRBD1 (5 bases). V lost 3 bases, J lost 1 base, and 12 bases lay in between. This CDR3 is built from 15 residues. CDR3: CASSFGVGAQETQYF. CDR3 coding DNA: TGTGCCAGCAGTTTTGGGGTTGGGGCCCAAGAGACCCAGTACTTC.

This chain links TRBV20-1 with TRBJ2-1; no definite D call. With the DNA end fitting TRBJ2-7 better, the J assignment may be wrong. CDR1 is DFQATT, CDR2 SNEGSKA, per germline (reference sequence). CDR3 length: 14 amino acids. CDR3: CSASRASSYNEQYF. CDR3 nucleotides: TGCAGTGCTAGCCGGGCCAGCTCCTACAATGAGCAGTACTTC.

As regards this clonotype: A single base separates this from a much larger clone, so it may be a read error. The rearrangement joins TRBV28 to TRBJ2-5, with D maybe TRBD2 (6 bases). From germline, CDR1 is MDHEN and CDR2 SYDVKM. The CDR3 consists of 12 residues. V lost 6 bases to trimming and J lost 11 bases, with 16 bases between them. CDR3 residues: CASSRTSFRQYF. Here the CDR3 DNA reads TGTGCCAGCAGCCGTACTAGCTTTCGGCAGTACTTC. The full variable domain, its missing parts supplied by reference TRBV28 and TRBJ2-5, is DVKVTQSSRYLVKRTGEKVFLECVQDMDHENMFWYRQDPGLGLRLIYFSYDVKMKEKGDIPEGYSVSREKKERFSLILESASTNQTSMYLCASSRTSFRQYFGPGTRLLVL.

V usage is TRBV20-1 and J usage is TRBJ1-1; 12 nucleotides align to TRBD1. Germline values: CDR1 DFQATT, CDR2 SNEGSKA (reference sequence). The CDR3 spans 12 residues. The CDR3 protein is CIGTGGNTEAFF. The CDR3 DNA reads TGCATTGGGACAGGGGGCAACACTGAAGCTTTCTTT.

V is TRBV19 and J is TRBJ1-1; 8 nucleotides agree with TRBD1. With V trimmed by 4 bases and J by 5 bases, 6 bases remained unmatched. The CDR3 is made up of 14 amino acids. Germline V gene data show CDR1 as LNHDA and CDR2 as SQIVND (reference sequence). In DNA, the CDR3 is TGTGCCAGTAGTACCCGACAGGGGACGACTGAAGCTTTCTTT. This codes for CASSTRQGTTEAFF.

The gene calls are TRBV5-1 and TRBJ2-7; D is uncertain. There are 12 residues in the CDR3. CDR1 is SGHRS and CDR2 is YFSETQ in the germline V gene. Trimming removed 4 bases from V and 5 bases from J, with 10 bases in between. This chain's CDR3 is CASSQADHEQYF. The CDR3 DNA reads TGCGCCAGCAGCCAGGCCGACCACGAGCAGTACTTC.

The V gene is TRBV20-1, the J gene TRBJ1-1; D is possibly TRBD1 (6 bases). Trimming stripped 6 bases from V and 6 bases from J, with 14 bases between. This CDR3 comprises 12 residues. Germline values: CDR1 DFQATT, CDR2 SNEGSKA (reference sequence). As DNA, the CDR3 is TGCAGTGCCCCCAAGAGGACAGCTGAAGCTTTCTTT. Translated, it gives CSAPKRTAEAFF.

The DNA for the CDR3 is TGCGCCAGCGGACCCGGGACTAGCGGCGAAGAGACCCAGTACTTC. Its translation is CASGPGTSGEETQYF. The chain joins TRBV5-1 to TRBJ2-5; TRBD2 aligns across 11 bases. The CDR3 loop spans 15 amino acids. The V and J ends lost 7 bases and 3 bases, in that order; junction bases with no gene match: 8. Germline CDR1 is SGHRS and CDR2 is YFSETQ.

The chain recombines TRBV10-3 with TRBJ1-6, with 8 bases identical to TRBD1. CDR1 and CDR2 from the germline V gene are ENHRY and SYGVKD. This CDR3 region has 14 residues. After removal of 6 bases from V and 6 bases from J, the junction contained 4 bases not matched to a gene. In nucleotides, the CDR3 is TGTGCCATCAGATCTGACAGGGGTAATTCACCCCTCCACTTT. Translated: CAIRSDRGNSPLHF.

This clonotype was recorded a few times. This sequence joins TRBV27 and TRBJ2-7; a weak D match, TRBD1 (6 bases). From germline, CDR1 is MNHEY and CDR2 SMNVEV (reference sequence). The CDR3 sequence is 15 residues long. V lost 3 bases and J 3 bases, leaving 15 bases between the germline ends. The CDR3 DNA reads as TGTGCCAGCAGTTTTATCTGGGGGCGAAACTACGAGCAGTACTTC. Amino acid sequence: CASSFIWGRNYEQYF.

In its sample, this clonotype was seen a few times. For the CDR3, the DNA is TGTGCCAGCAGCCAAGATTTAGCTGGGGCCAACGTCCTGACTTTC. It is translated as CASSQDLAGANVLTF. The chain joins TRBV4-2 to TRBJ2-6; D gene uncertain. This CDR3 spans 15 amino acids. The V end lost 0 bases, the J end lost 2 bases, and 5 bases lay between the germline ends. The germline V gene encodes CDR1 LGHNA and CDR2 YNFKEQ.

This clonotype was seen a handful of times. The chain is built from TRBV6-2 or TRBV6-3 and TRBJ2-3; 9 bases are a match to TRBD2. The CDR3 is 19 residues long. Per the germline V gene, CDR1 is MNHEY and CDR2 is SVGEGT. After removal of 7 bases from V and 1 base from J, the junction contained 18 bases not matched to a gene. As DNA, the CDR3 is TGTGCCAGCACCGAAGTCCCCTACTTTGCGGGAGGGCGCACAGATACGCAGTATTTT. This sequence encodes CASTEVPYFAGGRTDTQYF.

This clonotype has more than one count but fewer than ten. The chain uses TRBV28 and TRBJ2-3, with D perhaps assigned TRBD1 or TRBD2 (6 bases each). Germline-derived CDR1 and CDR2 are MDHEN and SYDVKM. Trimming pared 5 bases from V and 0 bases from J, leaving 18 bases between. CDR3 size: 17 residues. CDR3 protein: CASSPHPGGSSTDTQYF. As DNA, the CDR3 is TGTGCCAGCAGTCCCCATCCCGGGGGCTCTAGCACAGATACGCAGTATTTT.

J is TRBJ1-1 and V is TRBV7-9; D unclear. The V end lost 1 base, the J end lost 5 bases, and 11 bases lay between the germline ends. This CDR3 is 14 amino acids long. Germline V gives CDR1 SEHNR, CDR2 FQNEAQ (reference sequence). The CDR3 here is CASSLGSTSTEAFF. In DNA, the CDR3 is TGTGCCAGCAGCTTAGGGAGCACTTCGACTGAAGCTTTCTTT.

This clonotype came up many times. The CDR3 nucleotides are TGTGCCATCAGTCCAACTAGTATCACAGATACGCAGTATTTT. Translation gives CAISPTSITDTQYF. The V and J genes are TRBV10-3 and TRBJ2-3, with TRBD2 as a possible D gene (5 bases). The CDR3 contains 14 residues. From germline, CDR1 is ENHRY and CDR2 SYGVKD. V dropped 5 bases and J dropped 2 bases, with 11 bases sitting between them.